The entry below gives a single T cell receptor (beta chain) sequence along with its context. Its antigen is as yet unknown. The data derive from a study of T cells in localized non-small cell lung cancer. Germline V gene data show CDR1 as MNHEY and CDR2 as SMNVEV (reference sequence). The CDR3 contains 17 residues. Losses at the gene ends were 5 bases for V and 1 base for J; bases not matched to a gene: 5. The study, taken as a whole, reports: Uninvolved neighboring lung showed the greatest T cell clonality, exceeding tumor. Tumor samples were not multi-region, leaving intratumor heterogeneity unexcluded.

The repertoire was sequenced with immunoSEQ multiplex PCR; TCRdb's copy has only in-frame clones and lacks some. The table lists some 30,000 clones, 85% to 90% of them singletons. The source was peripheral blood, collected before any cancer treatment. The chain combines TRBV27 with TRBJ2-3, with TRBD2 identical over 14 bases. This TCR was recovered from a female donor of 60 years or more with stage I lung adenocarcinoma. The CDR3 reads CASSLGLAGVGTDTQYF. CDR3 nucleotide sequence: TGTGCCAGCAGTCTGGGACTAGCGGGAGTCGGCACAGATACGCAGTATTTT.